This T cell receptor (beta chain) appears in the sequencing data of a study of blood T cells in healthy people across ages. Together with a sample-barcoded 5' primer, a J-beta primer mix was included in a second PCR lasting about 7 to 12 cycles. One entry per CDR3 protein, called by TCRdb with MiXCR from the 5' RACE reads. Of about 680,000 distinct CDR3 sequences listed, around 45% are singletons. Per germline, CDR1 DFQATT and CDR2 SNEGSKA (reference sequence). The CDR3 spans 15 residues. Trimming at V came to 4 bases and at J to 5 bases, leaving 7 bases not matched to a gene. Specimen: blood. The genes are TRBV20-1 and TRBJ1-4; 10 bases are shared with TRBD1. The receptor's source is a woman aged 60-75 years in good health. In DNA form, the CDR3 reads TGCAGTGCTACGAAGACAGGGGGCGCAAATGAAAAACTGTTTTTT. This gives the protein CSATKTGGANEKLFF.